This T cell receptor (beta chain) was profiled in a study of T cell responses to AZD1222 COVID-19 vaccine. Study overall: Pooling of second doses given at about 4 or about 12 weeks was done.

The study's findings and limits: Once two AZD1222 doses were given, Spike-specific TCR breadth and depth went up. Only 6 or 7 people who got AZD1222 tested seropositive at baseline. Unmutated regions of variants are reportedly targeted by nearly half of spike-specific TCRs.

Of note for this clone: Its target is not known.

Germline CDR1 is MDHEN and CDR2 is SYDVKM. This CDR3 has 14 residues. The J segment lost 8 bases and the V segment lost 2 bases, leaving 6 bases of the junction unmatched. TCRdb's table, derived via immunoSEQ multiplex PCR, lists solely in-frame clones and lacks some. This table holds about 120,000 clones, about 90% found once. The chain couples TRBV28 to TRBJ1-2; 9 bases map to TRBD1. The TCR sequence derives from an adult in good health. This specimen consisted of peripheral blood, obtained on day 0 of AZD1222 vaccination. The CDR3: CASSLPYRGRGYTF. CDR3 nucleotide sequence: TGTGCCAGCAGTTTACCATACAGGGGGCGAGGCTACACCTTC.